A selection of T cell receptor beta chains follows, all from one sample in a study of shared clonotypes between healthy human individuals. The data were produced by immunoSEQ multiplex PCR, yet TCRdb's version contains in-frame clones alone and is incomplete. The sample includes under 2,500,000 clones, more than 90% of them seen just once. Input material: naive CD4+ T cells sorted from blood. The receptors shown here come from a man younger than 35 in good health. Each CDR3 is given with its conserved first and last residue. The D gene is left open where the match is weak. Size tells how often a clone was seen (once, few, many) or the class of an expanded clone, and some rows leave it out.

D,J,V,size,CDR3,DNA
-,TRBJ2-2,TRBV19,-,CASRKGTPNTGELFF,TGTGCCAGTAGGAAAGGGACCCCGAACACCGGGGAGCTGTTTTTT
-,TRBJ1-5,TRBV9,once,CASSVGTYSNQPQHF,TGTGCCAGCAGTGTGGGCACTTATAGCAATCAGCCCCAGCATTTT
-,TRBJ2-7,TRBV6-6,-,CASSYGLTGYEQYF,TGTGCCAGCAGTTACGGACTGACGGGCTACGAGCAGTACTTC
-,TRBJ2-5,TRBV28,-,CASSPWSGQETQYF,TGTGCCAGCAGTCCATGGTCGGGCCAAGAGACCCAGTACTTC
-,TRBJ1-1,TRBV29-1,-,CSVKEDTEAFF,TGCAGCGTAAAGGAGGACACTGAAGCTTTCTTT
-,TRBJ2-3,TRBV6-6,-,CASSYGRDQSTDTQYF,TGTGCCAGCAGTTACGGCCGGGACCAAAGCACAGATACGCAGTATTTT
-,TRBJ2-3,TRBV23-1,once,CASSRPRGDTQYF,TGCGCCAGCAGTCGCCCACGGGGAGATACGCAGTATTTT
-,TRBJ2-3,TRBV30,-,CAWSVLADTQYF,TGTGCCTGGAGTGTACTAGCTGATACGCAGTATTTT
-,TRBJ1-2,TRBV2,-,CARGDSSDYGYTF,TGTGCCAGAGGGGACTCCTCGGACTATGGCTACACCTTC
-,TRBJ2-3,TRBV19,-,CASRRQITSSTDTQYF,TGTGCCAGTAGACGACAGATCACCTCTAGCACAGATACGCAGTATTTT
TRBD1,TRBJ1-2,TRBV5-1,-,CASSGGQATYGYTF,TGCGCCAGCAGCGGCGGACAGGCTACCTATGGCTACACCTTC
-,TRBJ1-5,TRBV6-1,-,CASSEAAVPSQPQHF,TGTGCCAGCAGTGAAGCGGCCGTACCGAGCCAGCCCCAGCATTTT
TRBD1,TRBJ2-1,TRBV27,-,CASATGTGRSDEQFF,TGTGCCAGCGCAACCGGGACAGGGCGTAGCGATGAGCAGTTCTTC
TRBD1,TRBJ2-3,TRBV11-2,-,CASSLGGQGSSTDTQYF,TGTGCCAGCAGCTTAGGGGGACAGGGGTCTAGCACAGATACGCAGTATTTT
TRBD1,TRBJ1-1,TRBV6-5,-,CASSSRTGRYEAFF,TGTGCCAGCAGTTCTCGGACAGGGCGGTATGAAGCTTTCTTT
-,TRBJ2-7,TRBV5-1,-,CASSLDRVYEQYF,TGCGCCAGCAGCTTGGACAGAGTCTACGAGCAGTACTTC
TRBD1,TRBJ2-7,TRBV7-2,-,CASARDRSSYEQYF,TGTGCCAGCGCGCGGGACAGGAGCTCCTACGAGCAGTACTTC
-,TRBJ1-1,TRBV2,-,CASSRTPEAFF,TGTGCCAGCAGTCGGACACCGGAAGCTTTCTTT
-,TRBJ1-6,TRBV6-6,-,CASSYSLRALNSPLHF,TGTGCCAGCAGTTACTCTCTCAGGGCTTTGAATTCACCCCTCCACTTT
-,TRBJ2-5,TRBV12-5,-,CASGLGLSGQETQYF,TGTGCTAGTGGTTTGGGACTTAGCGGCCAAGAGACCCAGTACTTC
-,TRBJ2-2,TRBV18,-,CASSLTQGIGELFF,TGTGCCAGCTCACTGACCCAGGGTATCGGGGAGCTGTTTTTT
TRBD2,TRBJ2-7,TRBV4-1,-,CASRDLAGRTPYEQYF,TGCGCCAGCAGGGATCTTGCCGGGAGGACCCCCTACGAGCAGTACTTC
TRBD1,TRBJ1-4,TRBV28,-,CASSFPKGQRNEKLFF,TGTGCCAGCAGTTTCCCGAAGGGACAGAGAAATGAAAAACTGTTTTTT
TRBD1,TRBJ1-1,TRBV28,-,CASTSGQGTTEAFF,TGTGCCAGCACCTCGGGACAGGGAACCACTGAAGCTTTCTTT
-,TRBJ1-4,TRBV4-1,-,CASSQSTNEKLFF,TGCGCCAGCAGCCAATCAACTAATGAAAAACTGTTTTTT
-,TRBJ2-7,TRBV11-2,-,CASSLGIAYEQYF,TGTGCCAGCAGCTTAGGTATCGCCTACGAGCAGTACTTC
-,TRBJ1-6,TRBV6-5,once,CASSYFRESSPLHF,TGTGCCAGCAGTTACTTCCGCGAAAGCTCACCCCTCCACTTT
-,TRBJ1-5,TRBV7-6,-,CASSLAGGTQPQHF,TGTGCCAGCAGCTTAGCGGGGGGTACTCAGCCCCAGCATTTT
TRBD1,TRBJ2-5,TRBV9,once,CASSVRGQGYQETQYF,TGTGCCAGCAGCGTAAGGGGACAGGGGTACCAAGAGACCCAGTACTTC
-,TRBJ2-7,TRBV30,-,CAWSVRLAIYYEQYF,TGTGCCTGGAGTGTACGCCTAGCCATCTACTACGAGCAGTACTTC
-,TRBJ1-2,TRBV19,-,CASNFTRGGVYGYTF,TGTGCCAGCAATTTCACGAGGGGAGGTGTCTATGGCTACACCTTC
TRBD1,TRBJ2-2,TRBV9,-,CASSVNRQGNTGELFF,TGTGCCAGCAGCGTTAACAGACAGGGAAACACCGGGGAGCTGTTTTTT
-,TRBJ1-5,TRBV4-1,-,CASSQQSRTPRYTQHF,TGCGCCAGCAGCCAACAGTCCCGGACACCCCGTTATACCCAGCATTTT